The present T cell receptor (beta chain) was sequenced within a study of blood T cells in healthy people across ages. Broader study findings: Possibly, changes in expanded clonotypes were confounded because donor CMV status was unknown.

Each donor gave roughly 9.8 milliliters of peripheral blood. A J-beta primer mix and a sample-barcoded 5' primer were used in a second PCR of roughly 6 to 11 cycles. TCRdb passed the 5' RACE reads through MiXCR, listing each CDR3 protein once. The repertoire has fewer than 1 million distinct CDR3 sequences, under 45% of them found once; the top ten carry about 19%. The sample holds one count of this clonotype. Its antigen remains unknown. The sequence came from a man between 60 and 75 years old in good health. Sequences were obtained from blood.

CDR3 region: CASSTPGLAKETQYF. As DNA, the CDR3 is TGCGCCAGCAGCACGCCGGGACTAGCGAAGGAGACCCAGTACTTC. The J gene is TRBJ2-5, the V gene TRBV5-1; TRBD2 matches 10 bases. CDR3 size: 15 residues. Germline V gives CDR1 SGHRS, CDR2 YFSETQ. The V and J ends lost 4 bases and 5 bases, in that order; junction bases with no gene match: 8. The full variable domain, its missing parts supplied by reference TRBV5-1 and TRBJ2-5, is KAGVTQTPRYLIKTRGQQVTLSCSPISGHRSVSWYQQTPGQGLQFLFEYFSETQRNKGNFPGRFSGRQFSNSRSEMNVSTLELGDSALYLCASSTPGLAKETQYFGPGTRLLVL.